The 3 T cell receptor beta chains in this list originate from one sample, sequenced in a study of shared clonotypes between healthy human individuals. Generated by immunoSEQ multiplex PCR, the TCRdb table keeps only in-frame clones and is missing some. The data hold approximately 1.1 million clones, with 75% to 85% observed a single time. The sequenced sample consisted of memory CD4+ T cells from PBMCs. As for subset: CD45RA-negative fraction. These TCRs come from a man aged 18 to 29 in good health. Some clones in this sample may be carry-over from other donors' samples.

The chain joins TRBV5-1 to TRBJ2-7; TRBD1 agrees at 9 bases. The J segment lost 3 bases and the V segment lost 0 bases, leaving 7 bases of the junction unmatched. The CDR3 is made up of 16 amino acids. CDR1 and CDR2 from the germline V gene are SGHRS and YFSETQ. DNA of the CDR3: TGCGCCAGCAGCTTGGAACCCGGGACAGGGATCTACGAGCAGTACTTC. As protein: CASSLEPGTGIYEQYF.

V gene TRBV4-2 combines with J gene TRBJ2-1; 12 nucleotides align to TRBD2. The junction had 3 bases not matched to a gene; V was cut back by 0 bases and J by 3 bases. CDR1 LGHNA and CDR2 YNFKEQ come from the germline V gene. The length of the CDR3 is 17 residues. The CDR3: CASSQETSGSGYNEQFF. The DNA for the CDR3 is TGTGCCAGCAGCCAAGAGACTAGCGGGAGCGGCTACAATGAGCAGTTCTTC.

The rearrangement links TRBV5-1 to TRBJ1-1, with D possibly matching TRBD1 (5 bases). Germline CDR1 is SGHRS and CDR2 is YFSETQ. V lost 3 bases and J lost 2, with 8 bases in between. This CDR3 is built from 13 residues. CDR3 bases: TGCGCCAGCAGCTCCGGGACTAACACTGAAGCTTTCTTT. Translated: CASSSGTNTEAFF.